Sequencing of this T cell receptor beta chain was carried out in a study of PD-1 blockade in classical Hodgkin lymphoma. For the study at large: Every 2 weeks, patients got 3 mg/kg intravenous nivolumab. Findings and caveats of the study: Prior to therapy, complete responders displayed diversity much like that of newly diagnosed patients.

The time point here: cycle 4 day 1 (C4D1), after more than 5 weeks of nivolumab. All patients relapsed after autologous stem cell transplantation, and brentuximab vedotin exposure varied. Complete response, partial response or progressive disease made up the best responses. Germline CDR1 reads GTSNPN; CDR2 reads SVGIG (reference sequence). Trimming stripped 0 bases from V and 3 bases from J, with 9 bases between. This CDR3 spans 13 amino acids. The method was immunoSEQ multiplex PCR; TCRdb's version includes in-frame clones alone and lacks a portion of them. Among more than 85,000 clones listed, around nine tenths were seen once. As to this clone: Its antigen is unidentified.

Sequenced here: peripheral blood mononuclear cells (PBMCs), sampled before the fourth cycle of nivolumab. V usage is TRBV30 and J usage is TRBJ2-7; D gene uncertain. The receptor's source is a human donor with classical Hodgkin lymphoma. CDR3 loop: CAWSVQVGYEQYF. CDR3 DNA: TGTGCCTGGAGTGTACAAGTAGGCTACGAGCAGTACTTC.